Listed below are T cell receptor beta chains from one sample, sequenced in a study of beta chain features in type 1 diabetes. TCRdb's copy holds only in-frame clones and misses some; the assay was immunoSEQ multiplex PCR. The sample consists of about 24,000 clones, roughly two thirds of them appearing once. The sequenced sample consisted of Tregs from blood. These TCRs come from a woman aged 40 to 49 in good health. Each CDR3 is given with its conserved first and last residue. The order of the fields is CDR3 protein, CDR3 DNA, clone size, CDR3 length, D gene, J gene, V gene. A D gene is named only where the DNA matches it firmly. Part of the rows lack a size; the others show once, few, many or a class for expanded clones.

cdr3_aa: CATSRPGAGNTIYF
cdr3_nt: TGTGCCACCAGCAGACCAGGGGCTGGAAACACCATATATTTT
clone_size: NA
cdr3_length: 14
d_call: NA
j_call: TRBJ1-3
v_call: TRBV15

cdr3_aa: CASSKKSERGGTRELFF
cdr3_nt: TGTGCCAGCAGCAAAAAAAGCGAGCGGGGGGGCACCCGGGAGCTGTTTTTT
clone_size: few
cdr3_length: 17
d_call: NA
j_call: TRBJ2-2
v_call: TRBV21-1

cdr3_aa: CASSLLGQGGDEQFF
cdr3_nt: TGTGCCAGCAGCTTGCTGGGCCAGGGTGGGGATGAGCAGTTCTTC
clone_size: few
cdr3_length: 15
d_call: NA
j_call: TRBJ2-1
v_call: TRBV5-6

cdr3_aa: CASSPDSGGPADTQYF
cdr3_nt: TGCGCCAGCAGCCCCGATAGCGGGGGACCGGCAGATACGCAGTATTTT
clone_size: NA
cdr3_length: 16
d_call: TRBD2
j_call: TRBJ2-3
v_call: TRBV5-1

cdr3_aa: CASSRNRVTGTEAFF
cdr3_nt: TGCGCCAGCAGCCGCAATCGGGTCACCGGCACTGAAGCTTTCTTT
clone_size: NA
cdr3_length: 15
d_call: NA
j_call: TRBJ1-1
v_call: TRBV5-1

cdr3_aa: CASSWTLNTEAFF
cdr3_nt: TGTGCCAGCAGTTGGACATTGAACACTGAAGCTTTCTTT
clone_size: NA
cdr3_length: 13
d_call: NA
j_call: TRBJ1-1
v_call: TRBV5-4

cdr3_aa: CASSLRATTGMGNQPQHF
cdr3_nt: TGTGCCAGCAGCTTAAGGGCTACTACAGGGATGGGCAATCAGCCCCAGCATTTT
clone_size: NA
cdr3_length: 18
d_call: NA
j_call: TRBJ1-5
v_call: TRBV7-2

cdr3_aa: CASSPLPRLAGDQSEQFF
cdr3_nt: TGTGCCAGCAGCCCCCTTCCTCGACTAGCGGGGGACCAGAGTGAGCAGTTCTTC
clone_size: NA
cdr3_length: 18
d_call: TRBD2
j_call: TRBJ2-1
v_call: TRBV7-9

cdr3_aa: CASSLGGFSYEQYF
cdr3_nt: TGTGCCAGCAGCTTAGGCGGGTTCTCCTACGAGCAGTACTTC
clone_size: few
cdr3_length: 14
d_call: NA
j_call: TRBJ2-7
v_call: TRBV7-2

cdr3_aa: CASSRSYTGELFF
cdr3_nt: TGCGCCAGCAGTCGGAGTTACACCGGGGAGCTGTTTTTT
clone_size: NA
cdr3_length: 13
d_call: NA
j_call: TRBJ2-2
v_call: TRBV10-1

cdr3_aa: CASSAWGAGANNEQFF
cdr3_nt: TGTGCCAGCAGTGCCTGGGGAGCGGGGGCTAACAATGAGCAGTTCTTC
clone_size: NA
cdr3_length: 16
d_call: TRBD2
j_call: TRBJ2-1
v_call: TRBV6-6

cdr3_aa: CASSGTGGQVTYEQYF
cdr3_nt: TGTGCCAGCAGCGGGACAGGGGGCCAGGTAACCTACGAGCAGTACTTC
clone_size: NA
cdr3_length: 16
d_call: TRBD1
j_call: TRBJ2-7
v_call: TRBV5-6

cdr3_aa: CSASAQGEAFF
cdr3_nt: TGCAGTGCCAGTGCGCAGGGTGAAGCTTTCTTT
clone_size: NA
cdr3_length: 11
d_call: NA
j_call: TRBJ1-1
v_call: TRBV20-1

cdr3_aa: CSVGGDSNTGELFF
cdr3_nt: TGCAGCGTTGGGGGAGACTCGAACACCGGGGAGCTGTTTTTT
clone_size: NA
cdr3_length: 14
d_call: NA
j_call: TRBJ2-2
v_call: TRBV29-1

cdr3_aa: CASSENLPGETQYF
cdr3_nt: TGTGCCAGCAGTGAGAACCTACCGGGAGAGACCCAGTACTTC
clone_size: NA
cdr3_length: 14
d_call: NA
j_call: TRBJ2-5
v_call: TRBV2

cdr3_aa: CASSESGSSEANTGELFF
cdr3_nt: TGCGCCAGCAGTGAGTCGGGGTCTAGCGAAGCGAACACCGGGGAGCTGTTTTTT
clone_size: NA
cdr3_length: 18
d_call: NA
j_call: TRBJ2-2
v_call: TRBV10-2

cdr3_aa: CASSLAGWGDGAFF
cdr3_nt: TGCGCCAGCAGCTTGGCCGGTTGGGGCGACGGAGCTTTCTTT
clone_size: NA
cdr3_length: 14
d_call: NA
j_call: TRBJ1-1
v_call: TRBV5-1

cdr3_aa: CSVGVGEGQPQHF
cdr3_nt: TGCAGCGTTGGGGTCGGGGAGGGTCAGCCCCAGCATTTT
clone_size: NA
cdr3_length: 13
d_call: NA
j_call: TRBJ1-5
v_call: TRBV29-1

cdr3_aa: CASSLFGFARPTNEKLFF
cdr3_nt: TGTGCCAGCAGTTTATTCGGTTTTGCCAGGCCAACTAATGAAAAACTGTTTTTT
clone_size: NA
cdr3_length: 18
d_call: NA
j_call: TRBJ1-4
v_call: TRBV27

cdr3_aa: CASSYPVRGADTQYF
cdr3_nt: TGTGCCAGCAGTTACCCCGTCAGGGGTGCAGATACGCAGTATTTT
clone_size: NA
cdr3_length: 15
d_call: NA
j_call: TRBJ2-3
v_call: TRBV6-6

cdr3_aa: CAIFSGLAGAETQYF
cdr3_nt: TGTGCCATCTTCTCGGGACTAGCGGGGGCGGAGACCCAGTACTTC
clone_size: NA
cdr3_length: 15
d_call: TRBD2
j_call: TRBJ2-5
v_call: TRBV6-5

cdr3_aa: CASSYLYEQYF
cdr3_nt: TGTGCCAGCAGTTACTTATACGAGCAGTACTTC
clone_size: NA
cdr3_length: 11
d_call: NA
j_call: TRBJ2-7
v_call: TRBV6-5

cdr3_aa: CASSYSGQGYGYTF
cdr3_nt: TGTGCCAGCAGTTATTCGGGACAGGGCTATGGCTACACCTTC
clone_size: few
cdr3_length: 14
d_call: TRBD1
j_call: TRBJ1-2
v_call: TRBV6-1

cdr3_aa: CASSSLTSGGGSSYNEQFF
cdr3_nt: TGCGCCAGCAGCTCCTTAACTAGCGGGGGGGGGAGCTCCTACAATGAGCAGTTCTTC
clone_size: NA
cdr3_length: 19
d_call: TRBD2
j_call: TRBJ2-1
v_call: TRBV5-1

cdr3_aa: CASNRLYNEQFF
cdr3_nt: TGTGCCAGCAACAGGCTATACAATGAGCAGTTCTTC
clone_size: NA
cdr3_length: 12
d_call: NA
j_call: TRBJ2-1
v_call: TRBV6-5

cdr3_aa: CASSLGLGANVLTF
cdr3_nt: TGTGCCAGCAGTTTGGGGCTTGGGGCCAACGTCCTGACTTTC
clone_size: NA
cdr3_length: 14
d_call: NA
j_call: TRBJ2-6
v_call: TRBV2

cdr3_aa: CASSREILTYGYTF
cdr3_nt: TGCGCCAGCAGCCGCGAGATACTAACCTATGGCTACACCTTC
clone_size: NA
cdr3_length: 14
d_call: NA
j_call: TRBJ1-2
v_call: TRBV5-1

cdr3_aa: CASSLTGGMSTDTQYF
cdr3_nt: TGCGCCAGCAGCTTAACAGGGGGAATGAGCACAGATACGCAGTATTTT
clone_size: NA
cdr3_length: 16
d_call: TRBD1
j_call: TRBJ2-3
v_call: TRBV5-1

cdr3_aa: CASSPPGTAITYEQYF
cdr3_nt: TGTGCCAGCTCACCCCCCGGGACTGCAATCACCTACGAGCAGTACTTC
clone_size: NA
cdr3_length: 16
d_call: NA
j_call: TRBJ2-7
v_call: TRBV18

cdr3_aa: CASSSRLLRDYGYTF
cdr3_nt: TGTGCCAGCAGCTCAAGACTCCTTCGGGACTATGGCTACACCTTC
clone_size: NA
cdr3_length: 15
d_call: NA
j_call: TRBJ1-2
v_call: TRBV11-2

cdr3_aa: CASSQDRFSKGYGYTF
cdr3_nt: TGCGCCAGCAGCCAAGATCGGTTCAGCAAGGGGTATGGCTACACCTTC
clone_size: NA
cdr3_length: 16
d_call: NA
j_call: TRBJ1-2
v_call: TRBV4-3

cdr3_aa: CASSLTGGNTEAFF
cdr3_nt: TGTGCCAGCAGCCTGACAGGGGGAAACACTGAAGCTTTCTTT
clone_size: NA
cdr3_length: 14
d_call: TRBD1
j_call: TRBJ1-1
v_call: TRBV7-6

cdr3_aa: CASSLRTSRDTQYF
cdr3_nt: TGTGCCAGCAGCCTCCGGACTAGCAGGGATACGCAGTATTTT
clone_size: NA
cdr3_length: 14
d_call: TRBD2
j_call: TRBJ2-3
v_call: TRBV7-2